The 30 T cell receptor beta chains listed next were all sequenced from one sample in a study of cytomegalovirus exposure and HLA in healthy donors. Repertoires were generated with immunoSEQ multiplex PCR, while TCRdb's copy carries only in-frame clones and drops some. The sample has about 74,000 clones, roughly 94% seen once. Source material: PBMCs. The source is a man younger than 35 in good health and CMV-seropositive.

The V and J genes are TRBV18 and TRBJ1-1; D is perhaps TRBD1 (6 bases). Trimming cost V 4 bases and J 6 bases, with 9 bases left between them. Germline V lookup: CDR1 KGHSH, CDR2 LQKENI. This CDR3 region has 12 residues. The CDR3 DNA is TGTGCCAGCTCACGTCGGACAGCTGAAGCTTTCTTT. Encoded protein: CASSRRTAEAFF. Drawing the rest from reference TRBV18 and TRBJ1-1, the complete variable domain is NAGVMQNPRHLVRRRGQEARLRCSPMKGHSHVYWYRQLPEEGLKFMVYLQKENIIDESGMPKERFSAEFPKEGPSILRIQQVVRGDSAAYFCASSRRTAEAFFGQGTRLTVV.

This chain connects TRBV18 to TRBJ1-2, with a possible D match to TRBD1 (6 bases). This CDR3 is built from 15 residues. Germline V lookup: CDR1 KGHSH, CDR2 LQKENI. V dropped 4 bases and J dropped 2 bases, with 14 bases sitting between them. Written as DNA, the CDR3 is TGTGCCAGCTCACACTCACAGGGTCCCAACTATGGCTACACCTTC. It specifies CASSHSQGPNYGYTF.

The chain has TRBV15 and TRBJ1-5; TRBD1 matches 9 bases. V gave up 0 bases and J gave up 5 bases; unmatched junction bases: 2. The germline V gene encodes CDR1 LNHNV and CDR2 YYDKDF (reference sequence). This CDR3 contains 15 residues. The CDR3 DNA reads TGTGCCACCAGCAGAGAGGACAGGGGATATCAGCCCCAGCATTTT. Amino acids: CATSREDRGYQPQHF.

The chain links TRBV19 to TRBJ2-3; a weak D match, TRBD2 (6 bases). The CDR3 is 14 amino acids. Trimming pared 1 base from V and 4 bases from J, leaving 9 bases between. The germline CDR1 and CDR2 sequences are LNHDA and SQIVND (reference sequence). The CDR3 is CASSIGLVPDTQYF. CDR3 coding DNA: TGTGCCAGTAGTATAGGACTAGTCCCAGATACGCAGTATTTT.

The gene calls are TRBV28 and TRBJ2-7; no definite D call. The CDR3 covers 15 residues. Germline V gene sequence: CDR1 MDHEN, CDR2 SYDVKM. The V and J ends lost 5 bases and 5 bases respectively, with 19 bases between them. The CDR3 bases are TGTGCCAGCAGTCCGACCCGATTGAGGCCTCACGAGCAGTACTTC. This translates into CASSPTRLRPHEQYF.

V is TRBV6-1 and J is TRBJ1-1; a weak D match, TRBD1 (5 bases). This CDR3 contains 14 residues. Trimming pared 7 bases from V and 0 bases from J, leaving 12 bases between. CDR1 and CDR2 from the germline V gene are MNHNS and SASEGT. The CDR3 region is CASKYRNMNTEAFF. CDR3 sequence (DNA): TGTGCCAGCAAATACAGGAACATGAACACTGAAGCTTTCTTT.

The chain couples TRBV28 to TRBJ1-1, with a possible D match to TRBD1 (5 bases). The germline gives CDR1 MDHEN, CDR2 SYDVKM. The CDR3 sequence is 14 residues long. Trimming shortened V by 6 bases and J by 0 bases, and 11 bases separated the two germline ends. CDR3 nucleotide sequence: TGTGCCAGCAGACCGCAGACAGTGAACACTGAAGCTTTCTTT. Its protein product is CASRPQTVNTEAFF.

V is TRBV10-3 and J is TRBJ1-4, with D possibly matching TRBD1 (6 bases). Germline V gene lookup returns CDR1 ENHRY and CDR2 SYGVKD. The CDR3 consists of 13 residues. V lost 6 bases and J 4 bases, leaving 9 bases between the germline ends. CDR3 sequence (DNA): TGTGCCATCAGGGACAGCTATAATGAAAAACTGTTTTTT. This encodes CAIRDSYNEKLFF.

This clone was picked up one time. The V gene is TRBV28, the J gene TRBJ2-3; D is perhaps TRBD2 (5 bases). V gave up 5 bases and J gave up 5 bases, with 17 bases separating them. CDR1 MDHEN and CDR2 SYDVKM come from the germline V gene. This CDR3 has 15 residues. CDR3 coding DNA: TGTGCCAGCAGTCGAGAGGGAGCCCAAGGAGATACGCAGTATTTT. Translated, it gives CASSREGAQGDTQYF.

The V call is TRBV7-9, the J call TRBJ2-5; TRBD2 matches at 7 bases. Germline CDR1 is SEHNR and CDR2 is FQNEAQ (reference sequence). The CDR3 has 19 amino acids. The V segment lost 2 bases and the J segment 2 bases; nucleotides outside the gene matches: 17. The CDR3 spells CASSLFQLRTRHPQETQYF. The DNA for the CDR3 is TGTGCCAGCAGCTTATTCCAACTGAGGACTAGGCACCCACAAGAGACCCAGTACTTC.

The chain recombines TRBV2 with TRBJ1-1; tentatively, D is TRBD1 (5 bases). This CDR3 comprises 13 residues. Trimming stripped 2 bases from V and 7 bases from J, with 11 bases between. Germline V CDR1 and CDR2: SNHLY, FYNNEI. CDR3 residues: CASSEYSRGEAFF. The CDR3 nucleotides read TGTGCCAGCAGTGAATACAGTAGGGGTGAAGCTTTCTTT.

This clone was recorded a few times. The chain joins TRBV19 to TRBJ1-5, with D possibly being TRBD1 (6 bases). Trimming left V 3 bases short and J 5 bases short, with 11 bases between. Germline values: CDR1 LNHDA, CDR2 SQIVND (reference sequence). The CDR3 has 14 residues. CDR3 in amino acids: CASSIGQGYQPQHF. In nucleotides, the CDR3 is TGTGCCAGTAGTATCGGGCAGGGGTATCAGCCCCAGCATTTT.

This clone was seen more than once but under ten times. The rearrangement uses TRBV28 and TRBJ1-2, with D tentatively TRBD1 (5 bases). CDR1 is MDHEN, CDR2 SYDVKM, per germline. Trimming removed 2 bases from V and 8 bases from J, with 18 bases in between. The CDR3 is made up of 15 amino acids. CDR3 sequence (DNA): TGTGCCAGCAGTTTAGTGTCCGTTCTCGGGGGGGGCTACACCTTC. It is translated as CASSLVSVLGGGYTF.

The rearrangement joins TRBV7-2 to TRBJ2-1; 8 bases map to TRBD2. Trimming removed 6 bases from V and 4 bases from J; junction bases left unmatched: 5. The CDR3 extends over 14 amino acids. The germline V gene has CDR1 SGHTA and CDR2 FQGNSA. This CDR3 is CASRLAEPYNEQFF. CDR3 nucleotide sequence: TGTGCCAGCAGACTAGCGGAGCCTTACAATGAGCAGTTCTTC.

The chain has TRBV21-1 and TRBJ2-5; the D call TRBD2 from the table was never checked on the DNA. TRBV21-1 is an annotated pseudogene. The CDR3 has 12 residues. CDR3 amino acids: CAEAAGQETQYF. The CDR3 region has the DNA TGTGCCGAGGCGGCTGGTCAAGAGACCCAGTACTTC.

V usage is TRBV5-1 and J usage is TRBJ2-1, with 7 bases lining up with TRBD2. This CDR3 comprises 15 residues. Germline V CDR1 and CDR2: SGHRS, YFSETQ. J was trimmed by 7 bases and V by 1 base; bases with no gene match: 8. The CDR3 DNA reads as TGCGCCAGCAGCTTGAGCGGGACCAGCGGAAATGAGCAGTTCTTC. It codes for CASSLSGTSGNEQFF.

The chain combines TRBV19 with TRBJ2-3, with TRBD1 matching over 11 bases. This CDR3 comprises 14 residues. Per the germline V gene, CDR1 is LNHDA and CDR2 is SQIVND (reference sequence). J was trimmed by 4 bases and V by 9 bases; bases with no gene match: 6. The CDR3 sequence: CASKDRGPPDTQYF. The CDR3 nucleotides read TGTGCCAGCAAGGACAGGGGGCCACCAGATACGCAGTATTTT.

The chain joins TRBV27 to TRBJ2-2; TRBD2 aligns across 8 bases. V was clipped by 5 bases and J by 7 bases; unmatched bases: 9. The germline CDR1 and CDR2 sequences are MNHEY and SMNVEV (reference sequence). The CDR3 contains 15 residues. The CDR3 bases are TGTGCCAGCAGTCAAGACAGCGGGGGCGGCGGGGAGCTGTTTTTT. It codes for CASSQDSGGGGELFF.

The V gene is TRBV10-3, the J gene TRBJ1-5; 8 bases are a match to TRBD1. V lost 5 bases to trimming and J lost 5 bases; unmatched junction nucleotides: 5. CDR3 length equals 14 residues. Per germline, CDR1 ENHRY and CDR2 SYGVKD. The DNA of the CDR3 is TGTGCCATCAGTCGACAGGGGAAAGATCAGCCCCAGCATTTT. Translating gives CAISRQGKDQPQHF.

The chain joins TRBV5-1 to TRBJ2-5; TRBD2 aligns across 9 bases. This CDR3 is 17 amino acids long. The J segment lost 1 base and the V segment lost 0 bases, leaving 7 bases of the junction unmatched. The germline V gene has CDR1 SGHRS and CDR2 YFSETQ. For the CDR3, the DNA is TGCGCCAGCAGCTTGGTTCCTAGCGGGATGGTCCAAGAGACCCAGTACTTC. Translating gives CASSLVPSGMVQETQYF.

J is TRBJ2-3 and V is TRBV5-1; 10 nucleotides line up with TRBD1. From germline, CDR1 is SGHRS and CDR2 YFSETQ. V lost 4 bases and J lost 2; bases outside the gene matches: 4. This CDR3 is built from 15 residues. CDR3 sequence: CASSPDRGDTDTQYF. The CDR3 nucleotides are TGCGCCAGCAGCCCGGACAGGGGGGACACAGATACGCAGTATTTT.

The chain joins TRBV28 to TRBJ2-4; no definite D call. Between the trimmed V and J ends, which lost 6 bases and 6 bases, there was a span of 3 bases. The CDR3 is 10 amino acids. The germline gives CDR1 MDHEN, CDR2 SYDVKM. The chain's CDR3 is CASSSNIQYF. The CDR3 DNA follows: TGTGCCAGCAGCTCAAACATTCAGTACTTC.

The count of this clone is one. The chain combines TRBV30 with TRBJ2-7, with D tentatively TRBD2 (6 bases). The length of the CDR3 is 13 residues. Trimming left V 3 bases short and J 5 bases short, with 14 bases between. Germline CDR1 GTSNPN, CDR2 SVGIG (reference sequence). CDR3 nucleotides: TGTGCCTGGAGCGCCACTAGCAGTAACGAGCAGTACTTC. This sequence encodes CAWSATSSNEQYF. Filled out from reference TRBV30 and TRBJ2-7, the complete variable domain reads SQTIHQWPATLVQPVGSPLSLECTVEGTSNPNLYWYRQAAGRGLQLLFYSVGIGQISSEVPQNLSASRPQDRQFILSSKKLLLSDSGFYLCAWSATSSNEQYFGPGTRLTVT.

V usage is TRBV28 and J usage is TRBJ1-3; 10 bases map to TRBD1. The CDR3 extends over 16 amino acids. With V trimmed by 6 bases and J by 4 bases, 9 bases remained unmatched. Germline lookup yields CDR1 MDHEN and CDR2 SYDVKM. In DNA, the CDR3 is TGTGCCAGCAGCCCTCCGGGACAGGGGACGGGAAACACCATATATTTT. Translation: CASSPPGQGTGNTIYF. Together with reference TRBV28 and TRBJ1-3, the CDR3 gives the full variable domain: DVKVTQSSRYLVKRTGEKVFLECVQDMDHENMFWYRQDPGLGLRLIYFSYDVKMKEKGDIPEGYSVSREKKERFSLILESASTNQTSMYLCASSPPGQGTGNTIYFGEGSWLTVV.

This clone was seen just once. The gene calls are TRBV7-9 and TRBJ2-1, with 10 bases matching TRBD2. The germline gives CDR1 SEHNR, CDR2 FQNEAQ (reference sequence). The CDR3 is 16 residues long. Losses at the gene ends were 5 bases for V and 7 bases for J; bases not matched to a gene: 11. The CDR3 loop reads CASSPLPSGSRNEQFF. CDR3 in DNA: TGTGCCAGCAGCCCCCTTCCTAGCGGGAGTCGGAATGAGCAGTTCTTC.

This clone appeared a few times. The gene calls are TRBV13 and TRBJ2-3; the D is unclear. Germline V gene data show CDR1 as PRHDT and CDR2 as FYEKMQ (reference sequence). Trimming took off 5 bases at V and 2 bases at J, with 5 bases between the two ends. The CDR3 totals 12 residues. The CDR3 protein is CASSKHTDTQYF. CDR3 coding DNA: TGTGCCAGCAGCAAACACACAGATACGCAGTATTTT.

This clone was recorded only once. The V and J genes are TRBV2 and TRBJ2-5; weak D call: TRBD2 (6 bases). With 6 bases removed from V and 2 bases from J, the gap between germline ends came to 16 bases. Germline CDR1 and CDR2: SNHLY and FYNNEI. The CDR3 contains 15 residues. The DNA of the CDR3 is TGTGCCAGCAGGGGGGGTGTAGGACCACAAGAGACCCAGTACTTC. Its protein is CASRGGVGPQETQYF.

The rearrangement joins TRBV10-3 to TRBJ1-2; a weak D match, TRBD1 (5 bases). The CDR3 loop spans 20 amino acids. The germline V and J ends were trimmed by 3 bases and 6 bases, with 32 bases remaining between them. In germline, CDR1 is ENHRY, CDR2 SYGVKD. The DNA for the CDR3 is TGTGCCATCAGTGACCACTTAAATCTTGGCAGGGCTGGAGCATATAATGGCTACACCTTC. Translating gives CAISDHLNLGRAGAYNGYTF.

J is TRBJ2-1 and V is TRBV5-1; 7 bases match TRBD2. J was trimmed by 4 bases and V by 3 bases; bases with no gene match: 7. CDR1 SGHRS and CDR2 YFSETQ come from the germline V gene. The CDR3 consists of 15 residues. DNA for the CDR3: TGCGCCAGCAGCTCGGAAGGGACTATTTACAATGAGCAGTTCTTC. Amino acid sequence: CASSSEGTIYNEQFF.

This chain connects TRBV10-3 to TRBJ2-7; 10 bases are a match to TRBD1. CDR3 length equals 16 residues. Per germline, CDR1 ENHRY and CDR2 SYGVKD. The V segment lost 6 bases and the J segment 1 base; nucleotides outside the gene matches: 9. CDR3 in amino acids: CAIRDSGDRGSYEQYF. As DNA, the CDR3 is TGTGCCATCAGGGACTCTGGGGACAGGGGATCCTACGAGCAGTACTTC.